This TCR beta chain was identified during a study of human T cells and chemical hapten exposure. The library labeled individual cDNA molecules by adding unique molecular identifiers to them. One entry per CDR3 protein results from TCRdb running MiXCR on the RACE reads. The sample has about 84,000 distinct CDR3 sequences, more than 10% seen once. As to time point: patch test 3, about 24 weeks after DPC sensitization. Treatment specified: therapeutic diphenylcyclopropenone sensitization with weekly scalp DPC. This clonotype was detected ten times or more. The source of this sequence is a woman aged 45-60 years with alopecia areata. Some clones in this sample may be carry-over from other donors' samples. The sample was whole blood, taken in connection with sensitization to the hapten diphenylcyclopropenone (DPC).

The CDR3 loop is CASSETSGVQGANVLTF. The CDR3 DNA is TGTGCCAGCAGTGAGACTAGCGGAGTACAGGGGGCCAACGTCCTGACTTTC. The rearrangement joins TRBV27 to TRBJ2-6, with 9 nucleotides matching TRBD2. The CDR3 sequence is 17 residues long. Germline values: CDR1 MNHEY, CDR2 SMNVEV (reference sequence). Trimming took 5 bases from V and 4 from J; bases not matched to a gene: 9.